The 30 T cell receptor beta chains given below trace back to one sample, sequenced in a study of CD8+CD57+ T cells in acquired aplastic anemia. According to the study, genomic DNA was the template for TCR beta VDJ and CDR3 profiling. TCRdb re-called the reads with MiXCR, one entry per CDR3 protein. This table holds 250,000 to 300,000 distinct CDR3 sequences, approximately 55% found once. Sequenced input: sorted CD4+, CD8+, or CD8+CD57+ T cells (not recorded which) from PBMCs. Every receptor here comes from a human donor with severe aplastic anemia or a healthy control (not recorded which).

The rearrangement links TRBV6-1 to TRBJ1-2; D perhaps matches TRBD1 (5 bases). The V and J ends lost 3 bases and 6 bases respectively, with 14 bases between them. The CDR3 totals 14 residues. Germline CDR1 MNHNS, CDR2 SASEGT. Here the CDR3 reads CASSDRWGFDGYTF. CDR3 DNA: TGTGCCAGCAGTGATCGGTGGGGGTTTGATGGCTACACCTTC.

The V call is TRBV24-1, the J call TRBJ2-5; 10 bases are shared with TRBD1. The CDR3 runs to 15 residues. Germline assignment: CDR1 KGHDR and CDR2 SFDVKD. V lost 1 base and J lost 3; bases outside the gene matches: 1. CDR3 region: CATSDLGTGEETQYF. CDR3 sequence (DNA): TGTGCCACCAGTGATTTAGGGACAGGGGAAGAGACCCAGTACTTC.

Concerning this clonotype: One end of the junction varies from germline; a read error may be responsible. V is TRBV2 and J is TRBJ2-3; 8 bases are a match to TRBD2. CDR1 SNHLY and CDR2 FYNNEI come from the germline V gene. The CDR3 extends over 20 amino acids. The CDR3 here is CATSDFNPEGLVFGTDTQYF. CDR3 nucleotides: TGTGCCACCAGTGACTTTAATCCCGAGGGACTAGTGTTCGGCACAGATACGCAGTATTTT.

This clonotype has only one observation. Mismatch with germline at one junction end may stem from a read error. The gene calls are TRBV19 and TRBJ1-6, with 9 positions matching TRBD1. The CDR3 is 15 amino acids. Per germline, CDR1 LNHDA and CDR2 SQIVND (reference sequence). CDR3 nucleotide sequence: TGTGCCAGTAGTCTCTACGACAGGGGGAATTCACACCTCCACTTT. Residues: CASSLYDRGNSHLHF.

This clonotype was seen ten or more times. This sequence joins TRBV20-1 and TRBJ2-3; D perhaps matches TRBD2 (5 bases). Looked up from germline, CDR1 is DFQATT and CDR2 is SNEGSKA (reference sequence). Between the trimmed V and J ends, which lost 1 base and 4 bases, there was a span of 15 bases. The CDR3 runs 15 residues. CDR3 protein: CSARVLGKGADTQYF. The CDR3 DNA sequence: TGCAGTGCTAGAGTGCTCGGGAAGGGTGCAGATACGCAGTATTTT.

This clonotype has ten or more counts. The rearrangement links TRBV19 to TRBJ2-1; 8 bases are a match to TRBD2. The CDR3 covers 16 residues. CDR1 is LNHDA and CDR2 is SQIVND in the germline V gene (reference sequence). V lost 5 bases to trimming and J lost 6 bases; unmatched junction nucleotides: 12. This chain's CDR3 is CASSDFGGATGNEQFF. In nucleotides, the CDR3 is TGTGCCAGTAGTGACTTCGGGGGGGCAACGGGCAATGAGCAGTTCTTC.

The sample holds a few counts of this clonotype. V gene TRBV7-8 combines with J gene TRBJ1-5, with D possibly TRBD1 on 6 matching bases. Germline CDR1 SGHVS, CDR2 FQNEAQ. This CDR3 has 13 residues. The V end was cut by 6 bases, the J end by 6 bases, with 12 bases between. CDR3 sequence reads: CASSIGGSQPQHF. CDR3 DNA: TGTGCCAGCAGTATAGGGGGGAGTCAGCCCCAGCATTTT.

This clonotype was picked up a small number of times. The rearrangement uses TRBV20-1 and TRBJ2-7; perhaps TRBD2 as D (5 bases). The CDR3 is 15 residues long. Germline V gene data show CDR1 as DFQATT and CDR2 as SNEGSKA (reference sequence). Trimming took off 6 bases at V and 5 bases at J, with 23 bases between the two ends. CDR3 sequence reads: CSALPSPGILHEQYF. CDR3 in DNA: TGCAGTGCCCTGCCGAGCCCGGGGATCCTGCACGAGCAGTACTTC.

This clonotype has only one observation. The CDR3 is CASSLGRRLAGSAQYF. The CDR3 DNA is TGTGCCAGCAGCTTAGGTCGTCGACTAGCGGGGTCCGCCCAGTACTTC. This sequence joins TRBV7-2 and TRBJ2-5; 11 nucleotides match TRBD2. The CDR3 is made up of 16 amino acids. Germline-derived CDR1 and CDR2 are SGHTA and FQGNSA. The ends lost 1 base at V and 9 bases at J; junction bases unmatched: 10.

This clonotype has only one observation. This chain joins TRBV7-9 and TRBJ1-2; D is possibly TRBD1 (6 bases). Germline values: CDR1 SEHNR, CDR2 FQNEAQ (reference sequence). The CDR3 has 14 residues. V lost 1 base and J 6 bases, leaving 12 bases between the germline ends. The CDR3 sequence is CASSLEGGRDGYTF. The CDR3 nucleotides are TGTGCCAGCAGCTTAGAAGGGGGGCGCGATGGCTACACCTTC.

This clonotype was seen more than once but under ten times. This rearrangement joins TRBV20-1 to TRBJ2-3; TRBD2 matches 10 bases. V lost 2 bases and J lost 6; bases outside the gene matches: 5. The CDR3 runs 14 residues. CDR1 DFQATT and CDR2 SNEGSKA come from the germline V gene (reference sequence). The CDR3 DNA reads as TGCAGTGCTAGATCGTCTAGCGGGAGTGATACGCAGTATTTT. It yields the protein CSARSSSGSDTQYF.

This chain joins TRBV20-1 and TRBJ2-2; the D gene is possibly TRBD1 (6 bases). The V gene lost 4 bases and the J gene lost 1 base, with 13 bases spanning the gap. Germline V gene sequence: CDR1 DFQATT, CDR2 SNEGSKA (reference sequence). This CDR3 contains 15 residues. CDR3 loop: CSAIFGQLNTGELFF. In DNA form, the CDR3 reads TGCAGTGCTATATTCGGACAGCTGAACACCGGGGAGCTGTTTTTT.

The chain recombines TRBV7-9 with TRBJ2-1, with 8 positions matching TRBD2. This CDR3 comprises 14 residues. Germline V CDR1 and CDR2: SEHNR, FQNEAQ (reference sequence). The J segment lost 8 bases and the V segment lost 0 bases, leaving 3 bases of the junction unmatched. The CDR3 DNA is TGTGCCAGCAGCTTAGCCAGCGGGGGCGATGAGCAGTTCTTC. Translating gives CASSLASGGDEQFF.

With respect to this clonotype: Given the absence of the conserved phenylalanine or tryptophan at the CDR3 end, a read error is likely. This chain joins TRBV24-1 and TRBJ1-1; a weak D match, TRBD1 (5 bases). The CDR3 loop spans 14 amino acids. V was shortened by 5 bases and J by 1 base, with 10 bases between the two germline ends. Germline CDR1 reads KGHDR; CDR2 reads SFDVKD. The chain's CDR3 is CATSGGVANTEAFS. The DNA for the CDR3 is TGTGCCACCAGTGGAGGGGTGGCGAACACTGAAGCTTTCTCT.

The CDR3 spells CSARGQATNEAFF. CDR3 DNA sequence: TGCAGTGCTCGTGGACAGGCAACTAATGAAGCTTTCTTT. The chain uses TRBV20-1 and TRBJ1-1, with TRBD1 matching over 7 bases. V was clipped by 5 bases and J by 7 bases; unmatched bases: 10. The CDR3 totals 13 residues. Germline V gene lookup returns CDR1 DFQATT and CDR2 SNEGSKA (reference sequence).

The chain links TRBV19 to TRBJ1-1; a weak D match, TRBD1 (6 bases). This CDR3 is 14 amino acids long. V shed 3 bases and J shed 8 bases, with 16 bases lying between them. Germline V gene data show CDR1 as LNHDA and CDR2 as SQIVND (reference sequence). CDR3 DNA sequence: TGTGCCAGTAGTATTGTCCAGGGGCGTGCGGAAGCTTTCTTT. It specifies CASSIVQGRAEAFF. Variable domain in full (rest from reference TRBV19 and TRBJ1-1): DGGITQSPKYLFRKEGQNVTLSCEQNLNHDAMYWYRQDPGQGLRLIYYSQIVNDFQKGDIAEGYSVSREKKESFPLTVTSAQKNPTAFYLCASSIVQGRAEAFFGQGTRLTVV.

This rearrangement joins TRBV20-1 to TRBJ2-7, with 7 bases lining up with TRBD1. The V segment lost 4 bases and the J segment 5 bases; nucleotides outside the gene matches: 14. The CDR3 has 15 residues. From germline, CDR1 is DFQATT and CDR2 SNEGSKA (reference sequence). CDR3 protein: CSAIRAETGSHEQYF. CDR3 coding DNA: TGCAGTGCTATCCGCGCCGAGACAGGGAGTCACGAGCAGTACTTC.

This clonotype was seen once. The junction shows a germline mismatch at one end, possibly a read error. V gene TRBV10-3 combines with J gene TRBJ1-1; D may be TRBD1 (6 bases). The length of the CDR3 is 11 residues. The germline gives CDR1 ENHRY, CDR2 SYGVKD. As DNA, the CDR3 is TGTGCCATCAGAAGGGGGGCTGATGCTTTCTTT. Translating gives CAIRRGADAFF.

This rearrangement joins TRBV15 to TRBJ2-7; the D is unclear. The V end was cut by 4 bases, the J end by 3 bases, with 16 bases between. The length of the CDR3 is 15 residues. CDR1 and CDR2 from the germline V gene are LNHNV and YYDKDF (reference sequence). CDR3 bases: TGTGCCACCAGCAACCTACGAGGACCCGTCTACGAGCAGTACTTC. Its protein product is CATSNLRGPVYEQYF.

This clonotype has a handful of counts. The chain employs TRBV20-1 and TRBJ1-1, with a weak D call TRBD1 (5 bases). The CDR3 length is 15 residues. CDR1 is DFQATT, CDR2 SNEGSKA, per germline (reference sequence). V dropped 0 bases and J dropped 3 bases, with 14 bases sitting between them. CDR3 bases: TGCAGTGCTAGAGATCCCAGGGTAAGTCACACTGAAGCTTTCTTT. Amino acids: CSARDPRVSHTEAFF.

CDR3 in amino acids: CASTLDGYSGNTIYF. Written as DNA, the CDR3 is TGTGCCAGCACCCTCGACGGGTACTCTGGAAACACCATATATTTT. The chain uses TRBV7-9 and TRBJ1-3; no clear D gene. Trimming shortened V by 7 bases and J by 0 bases, and 13 bases separated the two germline ends. The CDR3 totals 15 residues. Germline V gene data show CDR1 as SEHNR and CDR2 as FQNEAQ (reference sequence).

This clonotype showed up many times. The CDR3 spells CASRWGGLDEQFF. The CDR3 bases are TGTGCCAGCAGGTGGGGGGGGTTGGATGAGCAGTTCTTC. V is TRBV12-3 or TRBV12-4 and J is TRBJ2-1, with 7 bases lining up with TRBD2. The V segment lost 6 bases and the J segment 8 bases; nucleotides outside the gene matches: 7. This CDR3 region has 13 residues.

The chain links TRBV13 to TRBJ2-7; D is perhaps TRBD1 (6 bases). The CDR3 consists of 14 residues. The V end was cut by 5 bases, the J end by 3 bases, with 14 bases between. Germline-derived CDR1 and CDR2 are PRHDT and FYEKMQ (reference sequence). CDR3 sequence: CASSVYREIYEQYF. CDR3 nucleotides: TGTGCCAGCAGCGTTTACAGGGAAATCTACGAGCAGTACTTC.

This clonotype was seen a handful of times. V is TRBV7-2 and J is TRBJ2-5; the D gene is possibly TRBD1 (5 bases). This CDR3 is 14 amino acids long. Between the trimmed V and J ends, which lost 1 base and 4 bases, there was a span of 10 bases. Germline-derived CDR1 and CDR2 are SGHTA and FQGNSA. As DNA, the CDR3 is TGTGCCAGCAGCTTAGAGTGGCAGGGAGAGACCCAGTACTTC. Its protein is CASSLEWQGETQYF.

Many counts were recorded for this clonotype. V usage is TRBV12-3 or TRBV12-4 and J usage is TRBJ1-2, with TRBD1 as a possible D gene (5 bases). This CDR3 contains 13 residues. Trimming pared 7 bases from V and 5 bases from J, leaving 14 bases between. In DNA, the CDR3 is TGTGCCAGCACCCTGGGGGGGGTTTATGGCTACACCTTC. Its protein product is CASTLGGVYGYTF.

This chain connects TRBV9 to TRBJ1-1; D unresolved. Germline lookup yields CDR1 SGDLS and CDR2 YYNGEE. This CDR3 region has 12 residues. V dropped 3 bases and J dropped 2 bases, with 5 bases sitting between them. The DNA for the CDR3 is TGTGCCAGCAGCGCAACAAACACTGAAGCTTTCTTT. Translating it yields CASSATNTEAFF.

The V and J genes are TRBV10-3 and TRBJ2-3, with D unresolved. Trimming stripped 6 bases from V and 1 base from J, with 11 bases between. Germline V gives CDR1 ENHRY, CDR2 SYGVKD. The CDR3 spans 14 residues. CDR3 sequence (DNA): TGTGCCATCAGCGTGAATATGGGCACAGATACGCAGTATTTT. Translating gives CAISVNMGTDTQYF.

This clonotype was seen a few times. The genes are TRBV5-5 and TRBJ2-7; D uncertain. Trimming left V 3 bases short and J 1 base short, with 5 bases between. Germline values: CDR1 SGHKS, CDR2 YYEKEE (reference sequence). The CDR3 runs to 12 residues. CDR3 amino acids: CASSSASYEQYF. The CDR3 coding sequence is TGTGCCAGCAGCTCGGCTTCCTACGAGCAGTACTTC. The complete variable domain, with remaining parts taken from reference TRBV5-5 and TRBJ2-7, reads DAGVTQSPTHLIKTRGQQVTLRCSPISGHKSVSWYQQVLGQGPQFIFQYYEKEERGRGNFPDRFSARQFPNYSSELNVNALLLGDSALYLCASSSASYEQYFGPGTRLTVT.

This clonotype has at least ten counts. The chain recombines TRBV27 with TRBJ2-7, with 8 bases fitting TRBD2. J was trimmed by 2 bases and V by 5 bases; bases with no gene match: 8. Germline loops: CDR1 MNHEY, CDR2 SMNVEV (reference sequence). The CDR3 is 15 amino acids. The CDR3, as DNA: TGTGCCAGCAGTCCCCGGGGGGGGTCAGCCTACGAGCAGTACTTC. It is translated as CASSPRGGSAYEQYF.

This clonotype was seen at least ten times. The chain uses TRBV20-1 and TRBJ1-5; D perhaps matches TRBD1 (6 bases). Germline CDR1 DFQATT, CDR2 SNEGSKA (reference sequence). The CDR3 consists of 14 residues. The V end was cut by 6 bases, the J end by 4 bases, with 16 bases between. The CDR3 bases are TGCAGTGCCGACGCTAAAGGGGGAAATCAGCCCCAGCATTTT. Translated, it gives CSADAKGGNQPQHF.